These T cell receptor beta chains were read from a single sample in a study of cytomegalovirus exposure and HLA in healthy donors. Method: immunoSEQ multiplex PCR; TCRdb's copy keeps in-frame clones and lacks some. The sample carries 70,000 to 80,000 clones, around 94% recorded once. Sequenced: PBMCs. Receptor source: a woman aged 18-30 years in good health and CMV-seropositive. Each CDR3 is given with its conserved first and last residue. D genes are given only for firm matches. Only some rows state a clone size, as once, few, many or a class for expanded clones.

TRBJ2-7 TRBV15 - - TGTGCCACCAGCAGAGATTCCACCTACGAGCAGTACTTC CATSRDSTYEQYF
TRBJ1-5 TRBV2 - TRBD1 TGTGCCAGCAGTGGAACAGGGGGCGCGAGCAATCAGCCCCAGCATTTT CASSGTGGASNQPQHF
TRBJ2-7 TRBV7-2 - TRBD2 TGTGCCAGCAGCTTAGTCGGTCATGGCGGGGGGAAAGCCTACGAGCAGTACTTC CASSLVGHGGGKAYEQYF
TRBJ1-2 TRBV29-1 few - TGCAGCGTTGAACGAGGGCAGGAGGCCCACTTC CSVERGQEAHF
TRBJ1-2 TRBV28 - TRBD1 TGTGCCAGCAGTCCCTCCCGACAGGGGGGGGTCTATGGCTACACCTTC CASSPSRQGGVYGYTF
TRBJ1-5 TRBV6-1 - TRBD1 TGTGCCAGCAGAGAGGGGACAGATCAGCCCCAGCATTTT CASREGTDQPQHF
TRBJ1-2 TRBV4-1 - - TGCGCCAGCGCCGTCGGGCAGGGCGTTCTTGGCTATGGCTACACCTTC CASAVGQGVLGYGYTF
TRBJ2-3 TRBV27 - TRBD2 TGTGCCAGCAGTACTTTAGCGGGCCTGGGACCAGATACGCAGTATTTT CASSTLAGLGPDTQYF
TRBJ1-1 TRBV27 - - TGTGCCAGCAGCAGAGACAGACTGAACACTGAAGCTTTCTTT CASSRDRLNTEAFF
TRBJ1-2 TRBV20-1 - - TGCAGTGCCGCGGGAATTTCTGGCTACACCTTC CSAAGISGYTF
TRBJ2-3 TRBV5-4 - - TGTGCCAGCAGCTCAGGAGGGGCGGAGCCCCCCAGCACAGATACGCAGTATTTT CASSSGGAEPPSTDTQYF
TRBJ1-2 TRBV4-3 once - TGCGCCAGCAGCCAAGAACGGGAAGGCAACTATGGCTACACCTTC CASSQEREGNYGYTF
TRBJ2-3 TRBV4-1 - TRBD2 TGCGCCAGCAGCCAAAAACAGATTGGGACTAGCGGGGCGGTTACAGCAGATACGCAGTATTTT CASSQKQIGTSGAVTADTQYF
TRBJ1-1 TRBV5-1 - TRBD1 TGCGCCAGCAGCCCGGACAGGGTGAAGGCAGTCACTGAAGCTTTCTTT CASSPDRVKAVTEAFF
TRBJ1-5 TRBV7-2 - - TGTGCCAGCAGCTTAGCGCAGGGATACCAGGGGCCCCAGCATTTT CASSLAQGYQGPQHF
TRBJ2-3 TRBV6-1 - TRBD2 TGTGCCACGAAGGGACTAGCCCCAGATACGCAGTATTTT CATKGLAPDTQYF
TRBJ2-2 TRBV7-9 - - TGTGCCAGCAGCTTGACTGCGAACACCGGGGAGCTGTTTTTT CASSLTANTGELFF
TRBJ2-7 TRBV6-5 - TRBD2 TGTGCCAGCAGTTACTCGGCGGGAGTGGGGTACGAGCAGTACTTC CASSYSAGVGYEQYF
TRBJ2-2 TRBV25-1 - - TGTGCCAGCAGTGAAGGACAGAACGGTTTACCCGGGGAGCTGTTTTTT CASSEGQNGLPGELFF
TRBJ1-1 TRBV5-1 - - TGCGCCAGCAGCTTGGGGCTGAACACTGAAGCTTTCTTT CASSLGLNTEAFF
TRBJ1-5 TRBV7-2 - - TGTGCCAGCAGCCAATGGGAGGGGTCTCAGCCCCAGCATTTT CASSQWEGSQPQHF
TRBJ1-1 TRBV18 - - TGTGCCAGCTCACCGTTACAGGTGATGAACACTGAAGCTTTCTTT CASSPLQVMNTEAFF
TRBJ2-1 TRBV7-9 - TRBD1 TGTGCCAGCAGCGCAATTGACAGGGCATCCTACAATGAGCAGTTCTTC CASSAIDRASYNEQFF
TRBJ2-1 TRBV4-3 - TRBD2 TGCGCCAGCAGCCAAGATAGCGGGAGGGCCAATTACAATGAGCAGTTCTTC CASSQDSGRANYNEQFF
TRBJ1-5 TRBV30 - - TGTGCCTGGAGTCAAGTCCGGGGGAACCCCAGCAATCAGCCCCAGCATTTT CAWSQVRGNPSNQPQHF
TRBJ1-2 TRBV4-3 once TRBD1 TGCGCCAGCAGCCAAGAGGACAGGGACCACTATGGCTACACCTTC CASSQEDRDHYGYTF
TRBJ1-1 TRBV27 - TRBD1 TGTGCCAGCAGTTTGGCCGGGACAGCTGAAGCTTTCTTT CASSLAGTAEAFF
TRBJ2-3 TRBV7-8 - - TGTGCCAGCAGCTTAAGGATAGGACAGATCACAGATACGCAGTATTTT CASSLRIGQITDTQYF
TRBJ2-5 TRBV15 once - TGTGCCACCAGCAGGGAGACTCAGGGTTTCGAGACCCAGTACTTC CATSRETQGFETQYF
TRBJ2-5 TRBV27 - - TGTGCCAGCAGTTTTGACAGGTTACAAGAGACCCAGTACTTC CASSFDRLQETQYF
TRBJ1-4 TRBV2 - - TGTGCCAGCAGTGAAGGGACAGTGAATGAAAAACTGTTTTTT CASSEGTVNEKLFF
TRBJ1-2 TRBV5-4 - - TGTGCCAGCAGCCTAATCTCGGGGTTAGGCAGGAGCACCTTC CASSLISGLGRSTF
TRBJ1-1 TRBV28 - TRBD1 TGTGCCAGCAGTACACGGACAGGAGACACTGAAGCTTTCTTT CASSTRTGDTEAFF
TRBJ2-7 TRBV7-2 - TRBD1 TGTGCCAGCAGCCCGGGGACAGGGGCCCCTCCCTACGAGCAGTACTTC CASSPGTGAPPYEQYF
TRBJ1-3 TRBV27 - TRBD1 TGTGCCAGCAGGGGACAGGCGAGCTCTGGAAACACCATATATTTT CASRGQASSGNTIYF
TRBJ2-1 TRBV5-4 - TRBD2 TGTGCCAGCAGCTTTAATAGCGGGAGGGATGAGCAGTTCTTC CASSFNSGRDEQFF
TRBJ2-3 TRBV5-1 - TRBD1 TGCGCCAGCGGCAACAGGGGTAGCACAGATACGCAGTATTTT CASGNRGSTDTQYF
TRBJ1-5 TRBV28 - - TGTGCCAGCAGTCGGCTGGGACTGCGAGCATTTAATAGCAATCAGCCCCAGCATTTT CASSRLGLRAFNSNQPQHF
TRBJ2-1 TRBV27 - - TGTGCCAGCAGGCCTACCGGGAGAGTAAATGAGCAGTTCTTC CASRPTGRVNEQFF
TRBJ1-5 TRBV27 once - TGTGCCAGCAGTCCGAGCGTTCAGCCCCAGCATTTT CASSPSVQPQHF
TRBJ1-4 TRBV7-9 - TRBD1 TGTGCCAGCAGCGGGCCGGGACAGGGGGGTGAAAAACTGTTTTTT CASSGPGQGGEKLFF
TRBJ1-2 TRBV29-1 - - TGCAGCGTAGAGAAAAACAGGGTTGGCTACACCTTC CSVEKNRVGYTF
TRBJ1-2 TRBV5-1 - TRBD1 TGCGCCAGCAAGGAGGGGGCAGCCTATGGCTACACCTTC CASKEGAAYGYTF
TRBJ1-1 TRBV6-1 - TRBD1 TGTGCCAGCAGAACAGGGGACAAACTGAATGCTTTCTTT CASRTGDKLNAFF
TRBJ2-2 TRBV7-8 - TRBD2 TGTGCCAGCAGCTTGGTAGCGGGGAGTTTTGGTCCCGGGGAGCTGTTTTTT CASSLVAGSFGPGELFF
TRBJ2-3 TRBV6-5 - TRBD1 TGTGCCAGCAGTTTACAGGGGGCCACAGATACGCAGTATTTT CASSLQGATDTQYF
TRBJ2-1 TRBV27 - - TGTGCCAGCAGTCGGTCTGAGACAAGGTACAATGAGCAGTTCTTC CASSRSETRYNEQFF
TRBJ2-3 TRBV4-1 - TRBD2 TGCGCCAGCAGCCAAGGGGATAGCGGGGGGGCCCCTAGCACAGATACGCAGTATTTT CASSQGDSGGAPSTDTQYF
TRBJ2-1 TRBV29-1 - TRBD2 TGCAGCGTTTGGACTAGCGGGTTATTCTTC CSVWTSGLFF
TRBJ1-4 TRBV5-5 - - TGTGCCAGCAGCCCTATCGCAACGGCAACTAATGAAAAACTGTTTTTT CASSPIATATNEKLFF
TRBJ2-3 TRBV7-2 - TRBD2 TGTGCCAGCAGCTCTCTTGAGACTAGCGGGGGGCACACAGATACGCAGTATTTT CASSSLETSGGHTDTQYF
TRBJ1-1 TRBV18 - - TGTGCCAGCTCACCACGGTTCACAGACATGAACACTGAAGCTTTCTTT CASSPRFTDMNTEAFF
TRBJ2-7 TRBV19 - TRBD1 TGTGCCAGTAGTATAGCGACAGGGCGCTCCTACGAGCAGTACTTC CASSIATGRSYEQYF
TRBJ2-3 TRBV18 - - TGTGCCAGCTCACCATCGGGGGTGAGGCGCACAGATACGCAGTATTTT CASSPSGVRRTDTQYF
TRBJ1-5 TRBV2 few TRBD1 TGTGCCAGCAGTCGGACAGGAAGGGATCAGCCCCAGCATTTT CASSRTGRDQPQHF
TRBJ2-6 TRBV28 - TRBD1 TGTGCCAGCAGTTTACACGAGGACAGGCTTGTGGCCAACGTCCTGACTTTC CASSLHEDRLVANVLTF
TRBJ1-1 TRBV6-5 - - TGTGCCAGCAGTTATGGAGGGTCGAACACTGAAGCTTTCTTT CASSYGGSNTEAFF
TRBJ2-1 TRBV6-5 once TRBD1 TGTGCCAGCAGCGAGGACAGGGGATCCTACAATGAGCAGTTCTTC CASSEDRGSYNEQFF
TRBJ2-1 TRBV27 - TRBD2 TGTGCCAGCAGGGGACTAGGGGGGTACAATGAGCAGTTCTTC CASRGLGGYNEQFF